These T cell receptor beta chains were read from a single sample in a study of blood T cells in healthy people across ages. TCRdb recomputed calls from the 5' RACE reads with MiXCR, one row per CDR3 protein. The table includes about 650,000 distinct CDR3 sequences, 32% detected once. Sequencing was carried out using blood. The origin of the receptors is a woman older than 75 in good health. The CDR3 runs from the conserved cysteine through the conserved F or W. The D gene is left open where the match is weak. A row's size may be missing; if present it is once, few, many or a size class.

V gene	J gene	D gene	clone size	CDR3 DNA	CDR3 protein
TRBV7-2	TRBJ2-6	-	-	TGTGCCAGCAGCTCCGGAGTCTCTGGGGCCAACGTCCTGACTTTC	CASSSGVSGANVLTF
TRBV5-1	TRBJ2-1	-	-	TGCGCCAGCAGCTTCGGGACAAAGACCTACAATGAGCAGTTCTTC	CASSFGTKTYNEQFF
TRBV10-3	TRBJ1-4	TRBD1	-	TGTGCCATCAGTGTGGACAGGGATGAAAAACTGTTTTTT	CAISVDRDEKLFF
TRBV20-1	TRBJ2-7	TRBD2	many	TGCAGTGCTAGACTATCGTCTAGCGGGGGGTCCTACGAGCAGTACTTC	CSARLSSSGGSYEQYF
TRBV12-3/TRBV12-4	TRBJ1-1	-	few	TGTGCCAGCAGTTTCAAGGGAACTGAAGCTTTCTTT	CASSFKGTEAFF
TRBV6-5	TRBJ2-1	-	-	TGTGCCAGCAGTTACACAGGAAGCTCCTACAATGAGCAGTTCTTC	CASSYTGSSYNEQFF
TRBV6-2/TRBV6-3	TRBJ2-7	-	-	TGTGCCAGCAGTTACTCTCGGCCCTACGAGCAGTACTTC	CASSYSRPYEQYF
TRBV14	TRBJ2-3	-	many	TGTGCCAGCAGCCGGGGGAGCTCAAGCACAGATACGCAGTATTTT	CASSRGSSSTDTQYF
TRBV20-1	TRBJ2-7	-	-	TGCAGTGCTAGTGACGCCCAGCGGGCCTACGAGCAGTACTTC	CSASDAQRAYEQYF
TRBV15	TRBJ2-1	-	-	TGTGCCACCCAGACGCAGACCCTCAATGAGCAGTTCTTC	CATQTQTLNEQFF
TRBV7-9	TRBJ2-1	-	many	TGTGCCAGCTGGGATACGTCCTACAATGAGCAGTTCTTC	CASWDTSYNEQFF
TRBV6-1	TRBJ1-2	TRBD1	many	TGTGCCAGCAGTATTAAAAAACAGGGGGCGGTTGCCGGAGTCCATGGCTACACCTTC	CASSIKKQGAVAGVHGYTF
TRBV14	TRBJ2-5	TRBD2	-	TGTGCCAGCAGTCAACGGGGGGTCATAGAGACCCAGTACTTC	CASSQRGVIETQYF
TRBV3-1	TRBJ2-4	TRBD1	many	TGTGCCAGCAGCCAAAAGGGGGCAAACATTCAGTACTTC	CASSQKGANIQYF
TRBV27	TRBJ2-1	TRBD2	-	TGTGCCAGCGGTTTATTTGCGGGAGGTTCCTACAATGAGCAGTTCTTC	CASGLFAGGSYNEQFF
TRBV29-1	TRBJ2-1	-	-	TGCAGCGTTGGTAGGCAGGGGTACAATGAGCAGTTCTTC	CSVGRQGYNEQFF
TRBV5-1	TRBJ2-1	-	few	TGCGCCAGCAGCCACTCTCTTATCGGGACCTACAATGAGCAGTTCTTC	CASSHSLIGTYNEQFF
TRBV5-1	TRBJ2-1	-	-	TGCGCCAGCAGCTCGGCCGGGACGGACTACAATGAGCAGTTCTTC	CASSSAGTDYNEQFF
TRBV12-3/TRBV12-4	TRBJ2-1	TRBD2	many	TGTGCCAGCACTCTAGCGGGGGCCTACAATGAGCAGTTCTTC	CASTLAGAYNEQFF
TRBV12-3/TRBV12-4	TRBJ2-3	-	many	TGTGCCAGCAGTTTAGCGAGGCAGGGCCGCACAGATACGCAGTATTTT	CASSLARQGRTDTQYF
TRBV20-1	TRBJ2-3	TRBD2	many	TGCAGTGCGCCGAACCTTAGCGGGGACCGAGGAGATACGCAGTATTTT	CSAPNLSGDRGDTQYF
TRBV18	TRBJ2-3	TRBD2	many	TGTGCCAGCTCACCACTTCGGACTAGCGGGAACACAGATACGCAGTATTTT	CASSPLRTSGNTDTQYF
TRBV12-3/TRBV12-4	TRBJ2-3	-	many	TGTGCCAGCAGTCCTAGCACAGGGAGGTCTGGGACAGATACGCAGTATTTT	CASSPSTGRSGTDTQYF
TRBV6-5	TRBJ1-2	-	-	TGTGCCAGCAGTTACTCTTCTCGGACTGATGCTAACTATGGCTACACCTTC	CASSYSSRTDANYGYTF
TRBV7-8	TRBJ1-5	TRBD1	-	TGTGCCAGCAGCTTAGTTGGTTCGGCAGGGGGGAGGAACGGCAATCAGCCCCGGCATTTT	CASSLVGSAGGRNGNQPRHF
TRBV27	TRBJ2-3	-	-	TGTGCCAGCAGTTTTCTTAACGTACCAGATACGCAGTATTTT	CASSFLNVPDTQYF
TRBV2	TRBJ2-3	TRBD2	-	TGTGCCAGCAGTGAGCGGGGGGCTTCAGATACGCAGTATTTT	CASSERGASDTQYF
TRBV5-6	TRBJ2-5	TRBD2	many	TGTGCCAGCAGCCCCGGGACTAGCGGAATTTACCAAGAGACCCAGTACTTC	CASSPGTSGIYQETQYF
TRBV12-3/TRBV12-4	TRBJ2-2	TRBD1	few	TGTGCCAGCACCCCCGGGACAGGAGACACCGGGGAGCTGTTTTTT	CASTPGTGDTGELFF
TRBV6-2/TRBV6-3	TRBJ1-1	TRBD1	-	TGTGCCAGCGGAGGAATCGACAGGGATCGGGCTGAAGCTTTCTTT	CASGGIDRDRAEAFF
TRBV7-2	TRBJ1-5	-	-	TGTGCCAGCAGCTGGCACGCGGATAGCAATCAGCCCCAGCATTTT	CASSWHADSNQPQHF
TRBV4-2	TRBJ2-3	TRBD2	-	TGTGCCAGCAGCCCCGGGGGGGCCCCCCGAGATACGCGGTATTTT	CASSPGGAPRDTRYF
TRBV6-6	TRBJ2-1	TRBD2	-	TGTGCCAGCAGTTACGATCTAGCGGGGGGCCGGGGGGAGCAGTTCTTC	CASSYDLAGGRGEQFF
TRBV6-5	TRBJ2-1	-	-	TGTGCCAGCAGTTACTCGAGTTGGGGGGCGGATGAGCAGTTCTTC	CASSYSSWGADEQFF
TRBV12-3/TRBV12-4	TRBJ1-5	TRBD1	-	TGTGCCAGCAGTCGGGACAGCTTAAAGTATAGCAATCAGCCCCAGCATTTT	CASSRDSLKYSNQPQHF
TRBV3-1	TRBJ1-2	-	many	TGTGCCAGCAGTCCACAGCGATCATATGGCTACACCTTC	CASSPQRSYGYTF
TRBV5-1	TRBJ2-6	-	many	TGCGCCAGTTCACTCGGGACATCGGTCAATTGGGCCAACGTCCTGACTTTC	CASSLGTSVNWANVLTF
TRBV28	TRBJ1-5	-	-	TGTGCCAGCAGATCCGGTGGAAGCAATCAGCCCCAGCATTTT	CASRSGGSNQPQHF
TRBV27	TRBJ2-7	-	few	TGTGCCAGCAGGTCGGTGGCGGGGCGGGGTTACGAGCAGTACTTC	CASRSVAGRGYEQYF
TRBV27	TRBJ2-2	-	-	TGTGCCAGCAGTTTGCGCTCGCAGAGAACTGGGGGGGCACGGACCGGGGAGCTGTTTTTT	CASSLRSQRTGGARTGELFF
TRBV20-1	TRBJ2-5	TRBD2	many	TGCAGTGCCCCACCTGGCGGGGGGGCTCAGACCCAGTACTTC	CSAPPGGGAQTQYF
TRBV29-1	TRBJ1-1	-	-	TGCAGCGTTGAATCACGGGGGGGTCTCACTGAAGCTTTCTTT	CSVESRGGLTEAFF
TRBV20-1	TRBJ2-5	TRBD1	-	TGCAGTGCTAGAGACAGGGGGTTTCAAGAGACCCAGTACTTC	CSARDRGFQETQYF
TRBV3-1	TRBJ1-1	TRBD1	few	TGTGCCAGCATCTTGACAGGGGGTACTGAAGCTTTCTTT	CASILTGGTEAFF
TRBV9	TRBJ2-7	-	-	TGTGCCAGCAGCGTAGACCCCTCGGGAGAGCAGTACTTC	CASSVDPSGEQYF
TRBV30	TRBJ2-7	-	many	TGTGCCTGGGGAAGAGGAGTCTCCTACGAGCAGTACTTC	CAWGRGVSYEQYF
TRBV28	TRBJ2-3	TRBD2	many	TGTGCCAGCAGTAACTTTGGACTAGAGGTAGATACGCAGTATTTT	CASSNFGLEVDTQYF
TRBV20-1	TRBJ2-7	TRBD2	many	TGCAGTGCCTCCGGGACTAGAGGCTCCTACGAGCAGTACTTC	CSASGTRGSYEQYF
TRBV19	TRBJ2-6	TRBD2	few	TGTGCCAGTAGTAAACTAGCGGGGGGGACTGGGGCCAACGTCCTGACTTTC	CASSKLAGGTGANVLTF
TRBV5-1	TRBJ2-5	-	many	TGCGCCAGCAGCCCTACCGGACGGCCCCAAGAGACCCAGTACTTC	CASSPTGRPQETQYF
TRBV6-2/TRBV6-3	TRBJ2-6	-	many	TGTGCCAGCAGGAGGTTCGGGCAGGGCTCTGGGGCCAACGTCCTGACTTTC	CASRRFGQGSGANVLTF
TRBV13	TRBJ1-2	-	many	TGTGCCAGCAGCTTAGAACAGGGATCTAACTATGGCTACACCTTC	CASSLEQGSNYGYTF
TRBV6-2/TRBV6-3	TRBJ1-5	-	-	TGTGCCAGCAGTTACGCGACAGCGCTTTCGAGGCCCCAGCATTTT	CASSYATALSRPQHF
TRBV7-2	TRBJ2-7	TRBD2	few	TGTGCCAGCAGCTTAGCGCGGCTAGCGGAATACAATGAGCAGTACTTC	CASSLARLAEYNEQYF
TRBV9	TRBJ2-1	TRBD2	many	TGTGCCAGCAGCGCCCCCCAAGTAGCGGGGGGCCGGAGGGAGCAGTTCTTC	CASSAPQVAGGRREQFF
TRBV6-1	TRBJ1-1	TRBD1	-	TGTGCCAGCAGCCGGACAGGCCGCGGGGACACTGAAGCTTTCTTT	CASSRTGRGDTEAFF